The T cell receptor beta chain described here comes from a study of response to subunit inactivated influenza vaccine. Study-wide findings and caveats: T cells newly recruited by each seasonal influenza vaccination are few, the authors suggested.

TCRdb re-derived calls from the RT-PCR reads in MiXCR, one entry per CDR3 protein. The data show 500,000 to 600,000 distinct CDR3 sequences, roughly 12% seen once. Per germline, CDR1 GTSNPN and CDR2 SVGIG (reference sequence). The CDR3 consists of 12 residues. The J segment lost 1 base and the V segment lost 7 bases, leaving 1 base of the junction unmatched. Comments on this clonotype: Its antigen is as yet unknown.

The J gene is TRBJ1-1, the V gene TRBV30, with 9 bases identical to TRBD1. The material was PBMCs from blood, obtained on the day of vaccination. The sequence derives from a man between 45 and 60 years old who received an inactivated influenza vaccine. CDR3 bases: TGTGCCTTGACAGGGGGGAACACTGAAGCTTTCTTT. Translation: CALTGGNTEAFF.